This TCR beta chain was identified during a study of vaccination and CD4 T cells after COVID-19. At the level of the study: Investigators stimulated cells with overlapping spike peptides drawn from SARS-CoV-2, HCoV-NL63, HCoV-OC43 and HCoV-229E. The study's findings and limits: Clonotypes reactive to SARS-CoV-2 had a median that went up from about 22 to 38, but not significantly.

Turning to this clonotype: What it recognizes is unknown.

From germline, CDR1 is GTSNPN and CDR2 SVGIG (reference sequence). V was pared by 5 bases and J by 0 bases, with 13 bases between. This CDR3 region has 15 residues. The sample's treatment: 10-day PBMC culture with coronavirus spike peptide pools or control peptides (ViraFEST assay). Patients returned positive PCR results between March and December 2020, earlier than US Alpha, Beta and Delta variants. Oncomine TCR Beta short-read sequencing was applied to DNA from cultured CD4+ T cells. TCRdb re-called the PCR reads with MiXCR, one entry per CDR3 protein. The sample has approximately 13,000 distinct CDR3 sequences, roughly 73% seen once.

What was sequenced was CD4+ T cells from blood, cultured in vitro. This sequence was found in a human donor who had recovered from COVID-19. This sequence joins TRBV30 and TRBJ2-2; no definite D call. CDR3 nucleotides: TGTGCCTGGGATAGGACGGCCGCGAACACCGGGGAGCTGTTTTTT. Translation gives CAWDRTAANTGELFF.